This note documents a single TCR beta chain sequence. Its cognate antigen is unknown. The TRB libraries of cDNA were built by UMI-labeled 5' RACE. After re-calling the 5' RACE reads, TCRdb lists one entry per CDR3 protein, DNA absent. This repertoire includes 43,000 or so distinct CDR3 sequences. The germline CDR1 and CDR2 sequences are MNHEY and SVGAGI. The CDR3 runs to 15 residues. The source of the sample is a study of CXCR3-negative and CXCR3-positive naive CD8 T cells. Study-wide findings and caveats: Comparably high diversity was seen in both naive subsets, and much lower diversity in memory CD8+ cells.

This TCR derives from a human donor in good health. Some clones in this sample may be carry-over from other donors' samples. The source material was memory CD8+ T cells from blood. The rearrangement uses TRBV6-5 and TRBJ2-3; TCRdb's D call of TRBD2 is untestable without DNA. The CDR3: CASRSSGGAGDTQYF.